The T cell receptor beta chain under discussion was sequenced for a study of T-cell reconstitution after alpha-beta-depleted transplantation in children. Study-level results: After one year, T-cell counts and TCRbeta diversity mostly came from new T cells.

Unique molecular identifiers tagged the TCRbeta library. One entry per CDR3 protein results from TCRdb running MiXCR on the PCR reads. The sample consists of around 800,000 distinct CDR3 sequences, around 17% of them appearing once. Trimming removed 5 bases from V and 12 bases from J; junction bases left unmatched: 14. The CDR3 extends over 16 amino acids. Of note for this clonotype: The target antigen is unknown.

Sequences were derived from PBMCs, mostly from graft donor cells, sampled 360 days after TCRalphabeta/CD19-depleted stem cell transplant. The receptor comes from a male patient younger than 18 who had a stem cell transplant for acute lymphoblastic leukemia, so the T cells may come from the graft donor. The chain uses TRBV12-3 or TRBV12-4 and TRBJ2-1; 12 bases map to TRBD2. The CDR3 loop is CASSPLQWTSGIGQFF. In nucleotides, the CDR3 is TGTGCCAGCAGTCCATTACAATGGACTAGCGGGATTGGGCAGTTCTTC.